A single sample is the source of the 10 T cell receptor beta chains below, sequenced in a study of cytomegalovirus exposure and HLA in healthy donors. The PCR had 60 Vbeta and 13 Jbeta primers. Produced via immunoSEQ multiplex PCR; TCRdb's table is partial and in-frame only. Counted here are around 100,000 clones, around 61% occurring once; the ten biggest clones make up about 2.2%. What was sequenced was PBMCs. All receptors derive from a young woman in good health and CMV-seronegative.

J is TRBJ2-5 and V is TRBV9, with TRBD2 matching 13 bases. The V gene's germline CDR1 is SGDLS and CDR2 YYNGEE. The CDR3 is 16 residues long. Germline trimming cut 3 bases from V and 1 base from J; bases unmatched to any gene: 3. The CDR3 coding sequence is TGTGCCAGCAGCGCCAGACTAGCGGGAGGCCAAGAGACCCAGTACTTC. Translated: CASSARLAGGQETQYF.

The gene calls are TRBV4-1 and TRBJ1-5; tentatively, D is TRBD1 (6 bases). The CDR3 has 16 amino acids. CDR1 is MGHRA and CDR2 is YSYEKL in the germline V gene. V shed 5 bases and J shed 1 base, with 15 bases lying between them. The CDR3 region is CASSESSGTSNQPQHF. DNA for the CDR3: TGCGCCAGCAGCGAATCTTCCGGGACAAGCAATCAGCCCCAGCATTTT.

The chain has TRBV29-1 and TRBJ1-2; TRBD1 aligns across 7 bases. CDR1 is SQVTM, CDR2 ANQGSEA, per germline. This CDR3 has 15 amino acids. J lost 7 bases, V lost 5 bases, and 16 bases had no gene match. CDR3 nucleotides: TGCAGCGTTCGCTCCTTTACAGGGGTCGTTCGTGGCTACACCTTC. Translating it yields CSVRSFTGVVRGYTF.

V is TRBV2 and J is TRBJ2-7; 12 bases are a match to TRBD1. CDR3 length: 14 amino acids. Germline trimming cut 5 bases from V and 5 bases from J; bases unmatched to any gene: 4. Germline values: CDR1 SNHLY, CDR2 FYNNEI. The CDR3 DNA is TGTGCCAGCAGTAGGGACAGGGGGCTGAACGAGCAGTACTTC. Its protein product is CASSRDRGLNEQYF.

The CDR3 loop is CASSPFSGVLSYEQYF. Here the CDR3 DNA reads TGTGCCAGCAGCCCGTTTAGCGGGGTCCTCTCCTACGAGCAGTACTTC. The chain carries TRBV6-6 and TRBJ2-7, with 8 positions matching TRBD2. The CDR3 covers 16 residues. Germline lookup yields CDR1 MNHNY and CDR2 SVGAGI (reference sequence). The ends lost 6 bases at V and 0 bases at J; junction bases unmatched: 10.

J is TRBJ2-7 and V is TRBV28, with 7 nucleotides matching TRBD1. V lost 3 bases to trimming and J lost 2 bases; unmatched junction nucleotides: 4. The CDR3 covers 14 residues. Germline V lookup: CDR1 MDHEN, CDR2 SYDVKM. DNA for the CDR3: TGTGCCAGCAGTTTGACAGGGTATGCCTACGAGCAGTACTTC. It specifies CASSLTGYAYEQYF.

The CDR3 sequence: CAISGVRGETQYF. The DNA for the CDR3 is TGTGCCATCAGTGGGGTAAGGGGTGAGACCCAGTACTTC. V is TRBV10-3 and J is TRBJ2-5; possibly TRBD1 for D (5 bases). The V gene lost 4 bases and the J gene lost 5 bases, with 11 bases spanning the gap. This CDR3 region has 13 residues. CDR1 is ENHRY, CDR2 SYGVKD, per germline.

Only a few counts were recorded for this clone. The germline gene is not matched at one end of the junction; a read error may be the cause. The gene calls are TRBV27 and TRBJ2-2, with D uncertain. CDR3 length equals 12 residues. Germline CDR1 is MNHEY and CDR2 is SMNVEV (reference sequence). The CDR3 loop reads CASRLNAGELFF. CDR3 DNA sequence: TGTGCCAGCAGACTGAACGCCGGGGAGCTGTTTTTT.

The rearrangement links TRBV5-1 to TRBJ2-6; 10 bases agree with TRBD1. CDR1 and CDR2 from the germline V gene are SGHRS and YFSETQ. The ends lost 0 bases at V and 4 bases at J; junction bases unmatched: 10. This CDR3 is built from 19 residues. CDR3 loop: CASSLAIPGQGPGANVLTF. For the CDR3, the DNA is TGCGCCAGCAGCTTGGCAATACCGGGACAGGGGCCAGGGGCCAACGTCCTGACTTTC.

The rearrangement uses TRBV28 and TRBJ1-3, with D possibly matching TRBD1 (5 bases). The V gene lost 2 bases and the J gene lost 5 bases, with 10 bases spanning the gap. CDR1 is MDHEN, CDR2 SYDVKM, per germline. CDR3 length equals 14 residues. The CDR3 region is CASSLPQARNTIYF. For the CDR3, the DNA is TGTGCCAGCAGTTTACCACAGGCCCGAAACACCATATATTTT. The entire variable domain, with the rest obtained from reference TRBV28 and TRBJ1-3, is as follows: DVKVTQSSRYLVKRTGEKVFLECVQDMDHENMFWYRQDPGLGLRLIYFSYDVKMKEKGDIPEGYSVSREKKERFSLILESASTNQTSMYLCASSLPQARNTIYFGEGSWLTVV.